The rows below give T cell receptor beta chains drawn from one sample of a study of T-cell reconstitution after alpha-beta-depleted transplantation in children. TCRdb processed the PCR reads anew with MiXCR; each CDR3 protein has one entry. This table has about 510,000 distinct CDR3 sequences, 10% to 12% appearing once. The material was PBMCs, mostly from graft donor cells, obtained 180 days after TCRalphabeta/CD19-depleted stem cell transplant. The receptors here all came from a female patient aged 2-9 years who had a stem cell transplant for aplastic anemia, so the T cells may come from the graft donor. Each CDR3 is given with its conserved first and last residue.

V gene: TRBV29-1
CDR3 protein: CSVVGGRLNTEAFF

V gene: TRBV7-2
CDR3 protein: CASSFRDRGNTIYF

V gene: TRBV28
CDR3 protein: CASSWGPTLNTEAFF

V gene: TRBV3-1
CDR3 protein: CASSQWGLAGSYNEQFF

V gene: TRBV6-1
CDR3 protein: CASRKQGIWTQYF

V gene: TRBV30
CDR3 protein: CAWIRMEAKGEWQYF

V gene: TRBV29-1
CDR3 protein: CSVERGREEQFF

V gene: TRBV5-1
CDR3 protein: CASSLGTGSDTQYF

V gene: TRBV7-2
CDR3 protein: CASSLRNTQYF

V gene: TRBV15
CDR3 protein: CATSREVRKNTEAFF

V gene: TRBV6-5
CDR3 protein: CASSSPPRGPYNEQFF

V gene: TRBV7-9
CDR3 protein: CASLDRGGTGELFF

V gene: TRBV27
CDR3 protein: CASGRDLTTGELFF

V gene: TRBV28
CDR3 protein: CASSFGWGTGHKFQYF

V gene: TRBV4-2
CDR3 protein: CASSHRTSLTYNEQFF

V gene: TRBV11-2
CDR3 protein: CASGQGLTNEKLFF

V gene: TRBV28
CDR3 protein: CASKEFSYGYTF

V gene: TRBV28
CDR3 protein: CASSPSGPTNYGYTF

V gene: TRBV6-5
CDR3 protein: CASSYSQGVKETQYF

V gene: TRBV5-1
CDR3 protein: CASSLFTGEGNEQFF

V gene: TRBV20-1
CDR3 protein: CSAVRREEDTQYF

V gene: TRBV7-9
CDR3 protein: CASSEQGSYNSPLHF

V gene: TRBV20-1
CDR3 protein: CSYMAGGSTDTQYF

V gene: TRBV15
CDR3 protein: CATSTPTSEQYF

V gene: TRBV3-1
CDR3 protein: CASSPGTVPSTDTQYF

V gene: TRBV20-1
CDR3 protein: CSASSRGDAYGYTF

V gene: TRBV5-6
CDR3 protein: CASTSGRYGYTF

V gene: TRBV7-3
CDR3 protein: CASSINPGTGANVLTF

V gene: TRBV14
CDR3 protein: CASSQDFEKLFF

V gene: TRBV4-1
CDR3 protein: CASSQERGFEAFF

V gene: TRBV7-8
CDR3 protein: CASSPRRQGVRDEQFF

V gene: TRBV28
CDR3 protein: CASSLQLAGTYNEQFF

V gene: TRBV7-2
CDR3 protein: CASSWGGSTGELFF

V gene: TRBV29-1
CDR3 protein: CSVGIWNYGYTF

V gene: TRBV27
CDR3 protein: CASSLQGLGGYTF

V gene: TRBV28
CDR3 protein: CASSLVGRPNTGELFF

V gene: TRBV14
CDR3 protein: CASSQGTGTGMDTGELFF

V gene: TRBV7-6
CDR3 protein: CASSLVDPRGNFPYEQYF

V gene: TRBV20-1
CDR3 protein: CSAQTAGIEDEQYF

V gene: TRBV11-2
CDR3 protein: CASTLAGGPNEQFF

V gene: TRBV20-1
CDR3 protein: CSARDRTHLVQETQYF

V gene: TRBV25-1
CDR3 protein: CASSGAGWEPQHF

V gene: TRBV27
CDR3 protein: CASSLSSIGGFYEQYF